This TCR beta chain appears in the sequencing data of a study of CD8+ T cells in alopecia areata. Study-wide context: Tofacitinib ran 6 to 18 months, followed by 6 months off drug. Regarding the study as a whole: Affected scalp, especially in alopecia totalis/universalis, had a higher clonality than normal scalp did. Normal skin's resident alphabeta T cells are also sequenced in scalp samples.

As part of sample collection, lesional scalp punch biopsies and peripheral blood were taken from alopecia areata patients. Trimming stripped 7 bases from V and 5 bases from J, with 12 bases between. The CDR3 covers 12 residues. The germline V gene encodes CDR1 SQVTM and CDR2 ANQGSEA. As for this clone: As yet, its antigen is unknown.

Extracted RNA was reverse transcribed, and the resulting cDNA served as sequencing template. Generated by immunoSEQ multiplex PCR, the TCRdb table keeps only in-frame clones and is missing some. Of some 170,000 clones listed, roughly 60% are singletons. Sequenced material: CD4+ T cells sorted from blood, taken at week 0. The chain recombines TRBV29-1 with TRBJ1-5; no firm D call. The TCR originated in a human donor with alopecia areata. CDR3 residues: CSAKDGDQPQHF. CDR3 bases: TGCAGCGCCAAAGACGGTGATCAGCCCCAGCATTTT.